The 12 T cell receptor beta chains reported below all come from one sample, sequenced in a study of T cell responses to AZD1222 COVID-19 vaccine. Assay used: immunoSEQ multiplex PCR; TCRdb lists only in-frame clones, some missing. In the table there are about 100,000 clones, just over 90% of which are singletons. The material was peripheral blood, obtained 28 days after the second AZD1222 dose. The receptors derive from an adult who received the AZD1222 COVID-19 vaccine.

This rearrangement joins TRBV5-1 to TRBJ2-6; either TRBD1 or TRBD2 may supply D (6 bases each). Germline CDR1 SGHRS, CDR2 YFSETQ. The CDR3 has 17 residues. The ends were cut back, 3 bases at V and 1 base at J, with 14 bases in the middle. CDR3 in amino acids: CASSSLGGISGANVLTF. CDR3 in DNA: TGCGCCAGCAGCTCCCTAGGGGGGATTTCTGGGGCCAACGTCCTGACTTTC. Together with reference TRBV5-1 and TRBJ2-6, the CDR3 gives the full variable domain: KAGVTQTPRYLIKTRGQQVTLSCSPISGHRSVSWYQQTPGQGLQFLFEYFSETQRNKGNFPGRFSGRQFSNSRSEMNVSTLELGDSALYLCASSSLGGISGANVLTFGAGSRLTVL.

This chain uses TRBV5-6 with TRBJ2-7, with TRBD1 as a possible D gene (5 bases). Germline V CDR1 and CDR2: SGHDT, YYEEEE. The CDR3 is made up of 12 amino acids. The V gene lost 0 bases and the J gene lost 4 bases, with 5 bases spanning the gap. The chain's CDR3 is CASSLGQYEQYF. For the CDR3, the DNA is TGTGCCAGCAGCTTGGGACAGTACGAGCAGTACTTC.

The CDR3: CATSRVRGSGYGYTF. The CDR3 DNA sequence: TGTGCCACCAGCAGAGTGCGGGGAAGTGGCTATGGCTACACCTTC. The chain uses TRBV15 and TRBJ1-2, with unresolved D. There are 15 residues in the CDR3. The V end was cut by 1 base, the J end by 4 bases, with 13 bases between. CDR1 and CDR2 (germline): LNHNV, YYDKDF (reference sequence).

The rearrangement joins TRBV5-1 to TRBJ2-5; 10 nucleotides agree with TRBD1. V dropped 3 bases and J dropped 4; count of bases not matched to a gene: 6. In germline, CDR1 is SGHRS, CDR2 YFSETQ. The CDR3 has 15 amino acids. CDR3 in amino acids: CASSSRQGAGETQYF. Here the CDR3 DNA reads TGCGCCAGCAGCTCAAGACAGGGGGCCGGAGAGACCCAGTACTTC.

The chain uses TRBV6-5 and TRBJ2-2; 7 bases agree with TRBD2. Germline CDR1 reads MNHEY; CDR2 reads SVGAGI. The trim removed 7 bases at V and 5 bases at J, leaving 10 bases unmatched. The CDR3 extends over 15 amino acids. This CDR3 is CASTPGTGGTGELFF. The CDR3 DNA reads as TGTGCCAGCACCCCCGGGACGGGGGGAACCGGGGAGCTGTTTTTT.

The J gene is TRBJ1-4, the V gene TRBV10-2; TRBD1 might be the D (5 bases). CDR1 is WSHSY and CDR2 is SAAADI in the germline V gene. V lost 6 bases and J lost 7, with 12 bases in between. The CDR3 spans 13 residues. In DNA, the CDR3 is TGCGCCAGCAGGGGGACGGGGACTGAAAAACTGTTTTTT. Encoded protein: CASRGTGTEKLFF.

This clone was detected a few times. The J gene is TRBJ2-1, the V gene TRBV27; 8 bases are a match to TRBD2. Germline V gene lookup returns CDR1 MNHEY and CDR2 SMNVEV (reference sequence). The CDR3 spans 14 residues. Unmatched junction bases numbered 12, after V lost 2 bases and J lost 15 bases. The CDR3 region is CASSLRGGLYESFF. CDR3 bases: TGTGCCAGCAGTTTACGGGGGGGGCTATACGAGTCGTTCTTC.

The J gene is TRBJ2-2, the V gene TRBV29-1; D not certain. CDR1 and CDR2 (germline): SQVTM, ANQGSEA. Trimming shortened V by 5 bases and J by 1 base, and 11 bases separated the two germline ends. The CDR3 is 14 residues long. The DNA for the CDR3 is TGCAGCGTTATCCCTACACGGAACACCGGGGAGCTGTTTTTT. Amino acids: CSVIPTRNTGELFF.

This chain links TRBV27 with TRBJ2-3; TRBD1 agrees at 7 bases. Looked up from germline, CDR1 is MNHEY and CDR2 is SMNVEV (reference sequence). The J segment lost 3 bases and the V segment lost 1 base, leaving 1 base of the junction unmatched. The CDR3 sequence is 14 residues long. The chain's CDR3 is CASSLLQGTDTQYF. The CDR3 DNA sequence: TGTGCCAGCAGTTTATTACAGGGGACAGATACGCAGTATTTT.

CDR3 sequence (DNA): TGCGCCAGCAGCTTGGAGACAGGGGGAAGGGAGCAGTACTTC. It codes for CASSLETGGREQYF. The chain employs TRBV5-1 and TRBJ2-7; 9 bases map to TRBD1. The CDR3 contains 14 residues. CDR1 and CDR2 from the germline V gene are SGHRS and YFSETQ. J gave up 7 bases and V 0 bases, and 5 bases lay outside the gene matches.

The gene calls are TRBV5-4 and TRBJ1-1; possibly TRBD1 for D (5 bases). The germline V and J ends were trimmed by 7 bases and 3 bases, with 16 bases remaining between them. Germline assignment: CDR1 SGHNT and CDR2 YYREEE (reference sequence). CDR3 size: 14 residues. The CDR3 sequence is CASFLQGRHTEAFF. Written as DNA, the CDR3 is TGTGCCAGCTTCCTTCAGGGAAGGCACACTGAAGCTTTCTTT.

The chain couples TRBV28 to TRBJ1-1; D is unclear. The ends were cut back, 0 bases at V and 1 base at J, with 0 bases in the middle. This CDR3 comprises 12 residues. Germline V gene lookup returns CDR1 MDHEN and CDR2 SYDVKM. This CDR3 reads CASSLWNTEAFF. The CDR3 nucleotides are TGTGCCAGCAGTTTATGGAACACTGAAGCTTTCTTT.